The 3 T cell receptor beta chains given below trace back to one sample, sequenced in a study of lymphopenia after photon versus proton radiotherapy. Using immunoSEQ multiplex PCR, the repertoire was profiled, and TCRdb retains in-frame clones only, with some absent. This sample has tens of thousands of clones, with 84% found just once. The sample consisted of peripheral blood, taken from a patient treated with proton-based radiotherapy. The source of these receptors is a man in his fifties or sixties with pancreatic cancer.

This clone has more than one count but fewer than ten. The chain joins TRBV19 to TRBJ2-7; D remains unclear. CDR1 LNHDA and CDR2 SQIVND come from the germline V gene (reference sequence). Trimming took 4 bases from V and 4 from J, leaving 11 bases between them. The CDR3 runs to 13 residues. The CDR3 protein is CASSTTGFYEQYF. The CDR3 DNA follows: TGTGCCAGTAGTACTACCGGCTTTTACGAGCAGTACTTC. Full variable domain (rest looked up from reference TRBV19 and TRBJ2-7): DGGITQSPKYLFRKEGQNVTLSCEQNLNHDAMYWYRQDPGQGLRLIYYSQIVNDFQKGDIAEGYSVSREKKESFPLTVTSAQKNPTAFYLCASSTTGFYEQYFGPGTRLTVT.

The chain couples TRBV5-6 to TRBJ2-1, with TRBD1 matching over 7 bases. Germline V lookup: CDR1 SGHDT, CDR2 YYEEEE. After removal of 6 bases from V and 8 bases from J, the junction contained 8 bases not matched to a gene. The CDR3 is made up of 13 amino acids. Here the CDR3 reads CASTGDRDDEQFF. CDR3 nucleotides: TGTGCCAGCACCGGTGACAGGGACGATGAGCAGTTCTTC. The full variable domain, with the rest looked up from reference TRBV5-6 and TRBJ2-1, is DAGVTQSPTHLIKTRGQQVTLRCSPKSGHDTVSWYQQALGQGPQFIFQYYEEEERQRGNFPDRFSGHQFPNYSSELNVNALLLGDSALYLCASTGDRDDEQFFGPGTRLTVL.

This chain joins TRBV10-3 and TRBJ2-5, with TRBD1 matching 7 bases. The CDR3 totals 13 residues. V trimming: 11 bases; J trimming: 5 bases; junction bases outside the gene matches: 11. The germline V gene encodes CDR1 ENHRY and CDR2 SYGVKD. This chain's CDR3 is CAVGQGEMETQYF. The CDR3 nucleotides read TGTGCCGTAGGGCAGGGGGAAATGGAGACCCAGTACTTC.